This passage covers 20 T cell receptor beta chains from one sample sequenced in a study of glioma-infiltrating T cells after dendritic cell vaccination. Using immunoSEQ multiplex PCR, the repertoire was profiled, and TCRdb retains in-frame clones only, with some absent. The table lists about 100,000 clones, approximately 84% of them singletons. Time point given: after dendritic cell vaccination, including at tumor progression/relapse. This sample comprised blood, obtained after dendritic cell vaccination. The receptors were gathered from a human donor with glioblastoma.

The chain combines TRBV4-1 with TRBJ2-7; a possible D gene is TRBD1 (5 bases). Per the germline V gene, CDR1 is MGHRA and CDR2 is YSYEKL. V was clipped by 3 bases and J by 4 bases, with 13 bases between them. The CDR3 loop spans 14 amino acids. CDR3 loop: CASSQAETEYEQYF. The CDR3 bases are TGCGCCAGCAGCCAGGCCGAGACAGAGTACGAGCAGTACTTC.

The chain combines TRBV5-1 with TRBJ1-1; TRBD1 is a possible D gene (6 bases). Deletions cut 4 bases from V and 5 bases from J, with 24 bases between. Germline V gene lookup returns CDR1 SGHRS and CDR2 YFSETQ. This CDR3 is 17 amino acids long. As DNA, the CDR3 is TGCGCCAGCAGCCTATCGGGAGGGGGATATGAATGGACTGAAGCTTTCTTT. The encoded protein is CASSLSGGGYEWTEAFF.

The chain employs TRBV5-1 and TRBJ2-1, with 9 bases matching TRBD2. CDR3 length equals 16 residues. CDR1 and CDR2 (germline): SGHRS, YFSETQ. V lost 0 bases to trimming and J lost 2 bases; unmatched junction nucleotides: 3. In DNA form, the CDR3 reads TGCGCCAGCAGCTTGGTCCCTAGCGGGGCCTACAATGAGCAGTTCTTC. Amino acid sequence: CASSLVPSGAYNEQFF.

This clone was recorded only once. V usage is TRBV2 and J usage is TRBJ1-2; the D gene is possibly TRBD1 (6 bases). V was clipped by 8 bases and J by 2 bases, with 12 bases between them. Per germline, CDR1 SNHLY and CDR2 FYNNEI. The CDR3 spans 13 residues. CDR3 sequence (DNA): TGTGCCAGCGGCAGGGGCGGGAACTATGGCTACACCTTC. It encodes CASGRGGNYGYTF.

The rearrangement joins TRBV6-1 to TRBJ2-1; TRBD2 agrees at 13 bases. Germline lookup yields CDR1 MNHNS and CDR2 SASEGT. The CDR3 sequence is 14 residues long. V trimming: 1 base; J trimming: 9 bases; junction bases outside the gene matches: 0. CDR3 bases: TGTGCCAGCAGTGAAGGGACTAGCGGGGGTGAGCAGTTCTTC. Protein product: CASSEGTSGGEQFF.

This chain connects TRBV6-5 to TRBJ2-7, with TRBD1 matching 7 bases. V lost 6 bases, J lost 5 bases, and 4 bases stayed unmatched. The CDR3 runs to 12 residues. Germline-derived CDR1 and CDR2 are MNHEY and SVGAGI. In DNA form, the CDR3 reads TGTGCCAGCAGCCCACAGGGGAACGAGCAGTACTTC. Encoded protein: CASSPQGNEQYF.

The chain has TRBV12-5 and TRBJ2-2; D perhaps matches TRBD2 (6 bases). Germline CDR1 LGHNT, CDR2 FRNRAP. The CDR3 is made up of 22 amino acids. Trimming left V 1 base short and J 0 bases short, with 27 bases between. CDR3 in DNA: TGTGCTAGTGGTTTGGCATCCGGACTATTTCACGGGGCGCCTTCGAACACCGGGGAGCTGTTTTTT. Amino acid sequence: CASGLASGLFHGAPSNTGELFF. The whole variable domain, remainder taken from reference TRBV12-5 and TRBJ2-2, is DARVTQTPRHKVTEMGQEVTMRCQPILGHNTVFWYRQTMMQGLELLAYFRNRAPLDDSGMPKDRFSAEMPDATLATLKIQPSEPRDSAVYFCASGLASGLFHGAPSNTGELFFGEGSRLTVL.

The rearrangement uses TRBV15 and TRBJ2-7, with D possibly TRBD1 on 6 matching bases. From germline, CDR1 is LNHNV and CDR2 YYDKDF (reference sequence). The CDR3 length is 14 residues. V was trimmed by 1 base and J by 3 bases, leaving 10 bases between them. The CDR3 region is CATSRGTEYYEQYF. In nucleotides, the CDR3 is TGTGCCACCAGCAGAGGGACAGAATACTACGAGCAGTACTTC.

This clone was seen just once. The chain combines TRBV5-1 with TRBJ2-5; the match to TRBD1 covers 7 bases. The CDR3 loop spans 16 amino acids. With 1 base clipped from V and 5 bases from J, the junction kept 11 bases outside the gene matches. Per germline, CDR1 SGHRS and CDR2 YFSETQ. CDR3 loop: CASSLFRIDRAETQYF. Written as DNA, the CDR3 is TGCGCCAGCAGCTTGTTCCGCATCGACAGGGCGGAGACCCAGTACTTC.

The chain links TRBV19 to TRBJ2-7; weak D call: TRBD1 (8 bases). Germline V CDR1 and CDR2: LNHDA, SQIVND (reference sequence). V was pared by 5 bases and J by 6 bases, with 32 bases between. The length of the CDR3 is 19 residues. The CDR3 loop reads CASSLEGGRGLITGGEQYF. Here the CDR3 DNA reads TGTGCCAGTAGTCTGGAGGGCGGCAGGGGGCTTATTACGGGAGGCGAGCAGTACTTC.

The chain combines TRBV5-1 with TRBJ2-7; TRBD2 matches 12 bases. V was clipped by 4 bases and J by 0 bases; unmatched bases: 8. Looked up from germline, CDR1 is SGHRS and CDR2 is YFSETQ. The CDR3 runs 17 residues. The CDR3 DNA follows: TGCGCCAGCAGCGCACTCCAGACTAGCGGGAGCTCCTACGAGCAGTACTTC. The encoded protein is CASSALQTSGSSYEQYF.

To note about this clone: Other DNA sequences in the same sample also yield this CDR3. The V call is TRBV5-4, the J call TRBJ2-7; a possible D gene is TRBD2 (7 bases). This CDR3 has 15 residues. Germline-derived CDR1 and CDR2 are SGHNT and YYREEE (reference sequence). The V and J ends lost 4 bases and 3 bases respectively, with 17 bases between them. In nucleotides, the CDR3 is TGTGCCAGCAGCCTGGGAGGGGGATCGTTCTACGAGCAGTACTTC. Its protein product is CASSLGGGSFYEQYF.

The rearrangement joins TRBV11-2 to TRBJ1-5; D ambiguous. The V gene lost 2 bases and the J gene lost 4 bases, with 6 bases spanning the gap. Germline V lookup: CDR1 SGHAT, CDR2 FQNNGV. This CDR3 is built from 13 residues. Here the CDR3 reads CASSLQTNQPQHF. The CDR3 DNA follows: TGTGCCAGCAGCTTACAGACTAATCAGCCCCAGCATTTT.

The chain couples TRBV10-3 to TRBJ1-2; D is possibly TRBD1 (6 bases). The CDR3 totals 14 residues. Per the germline V gene, CDR1 is ENHRY and CDR2 is SYGVKD. V lost 3 bases, J lost 4 bases, and 12 bases lay in between. The CDR3 DNA is TGTGCCATCAGTGAATCGACAGGAATCTATGGCTACACCTTC. This codes for CAISESTGIYGYTF.

The rearrangement joins TRBV19 to TRBJ2-1; TRBD2 matches at 10 bases. CDR1 and CDR2 (germline): LNHDA, SQIVND (reference sequence). Trimming took 5 bases from V and 4 from J; bases not matched to a gene: 8. The length of the CDR3 is 16 residues. The CDR3 bases are TGTGCCAGTAGTCCCCTAGCGGGGGCGTTTTACAATGAGCAGTTCTTC. Amino acids: CASSPLAGAFYNEQFF.

The chain carries TRBV30 and TRBJ1-3; 8 bases are shared with TRBD1. Germline V gene sequence: CDR1 GTSNPN, CDR2 SVGIG (reference sequence). V gave up 2 bases and J gave up 2 bases; unmatched junction bases: 5. The CDR3 runs to 15 residues. Here the CDR3 reads CAWSSTGGPGNTIYF. CDR3 bases: TGTGCCTGGAGTAGCACAGGGGGACCTGGAAACACCATATATTTT.

The chain links TRBV6-1 to TRBJ1-2, with no clear D. The CDR3 loop spans 15 amino acids. Germline loops: CDR1 MNHNS, CDR2 SASEGT. Trimming cost V 3 bases and J 5 bases, with 16 bases left between them. The CDR3 coding sequence is TGTGCCAGCAGTGAGATTTCAGTATCCGTATATGGCTACACCTTC. Translation gives CASSEISVSVYGYTF.

V gene TRBV7-2 combines with J gene TRBJ2-7; TRBD2 matches 11 bases. Unmatched junction bases numbered 6, after V lost 4 bases and J lost 4 bases. This CDR3 has 15 residues. Germline V gives CDR1 SGHTA, CDR2 FQGNSA. CDR3 DNA sequence: TGTGCCAGCAGCTCTTACACTAGCGGGGGTTACGAGCAGTACTTC. Translated: CASSSYTSGGYEQYF.

The V and J genes are TRBV6-5 and TRBJ1-1; D unclear. Deletions cut 0 bases from V and 4 bases from J, with 9 bases between. The CDR3 has 14 residues. From germline, CDR1 is MNHEY and CDR2 SVGAGI. The CDR3: CASSYSRRSTEAFF. In DNA form, the CDR3 reads TGTGCCAGCAGTTACTCCCGGCGGTCCACTGAAGCTTTCTTT.

This clone occurred once. The CDR3: CASRGTGDAYGYTF. The CDR3 DNA is TGCGCCAGCAGGGGGACAGGCGACGCCTATGGCTACACCTTC. The V call is TRBV5-1, the J call TRBJ1-2; TRBD1 matches at 8 bases. The CDR3 runs 14 residues. Germline V gives CDR1 SGHRS, CDR2 YFSETQ. The J segment lost 4 bases and the V segment lost 5 bases, leaving 7 bases of the junction unmatched.